This T cell receptor (beta chain) came from a study of T cells after yellow fever vaccination. Study-wide context: SMART-Seq v4 Ultra Low Input served to prepare low-cell-number fractions.

Findings and limits, study-wide: Clones from primary vaccination mostly reappeared after the booster (around 96% CD4, over 85% CD8). Although most clonotypes did not, a small share appeared in both CD4 and CD8 compartments.

As concerns this clonotype: Its antigen is unknown.

Making TCR cDNA involved 5'RACE template switching, which added UMIs and a universal primer site. TCRdb passed the 5' RACE reads through MiXCR, listing each CDR3 protein once. The table lists some 150,000 distinct CDR3 sequences, about 10% of them singletons, with 36% in the top ten. V was cut by 1 base and J by 7 bases, with 14 bases left in between. CDR1 is SEHNR and CDR2 is FQNEAQ in the germline V gene (reference sequence). The CDR3 loop spans 15 amino acids. The TCR comes from a man between 18 and 29 years old who received the YFV17D yellow fever vaccine. The chain uses TRBV7-9 and TRBJ2-1; the D gene is possibly TRBD1 (5 bases). This material consisted of CD8+ T cells sorted from PBMCs, taken 15 days after the yellow fever booster vaccination. The CDR3 DNA reads TGTGCCAGCAGCTTAGTAGGGGCCCTACATAATGAGCAGTTCTTC. It codes for CASSLVGALHNEQFF.